There are a few counts of the clone carrying this T cell receptor beta chain. What it binds is unknown. The data derive from a study of siplizumab effects on memory and regulatory T cells. Study background: Either no drug or siplizumab at approximately 0.93 ug/mL was used in mixed lymphocyte reactions that were paired.

Coculture of the mixed lymphocyte reaction cells took place at 37 degrees C and lasted six to seven days. The labelling of responder PBMCs with CFSE and of stimulator PBMCs with Violet Dye preceded their 1:1 mixing. The study, taken as a whole, reports: Siplizumab produced a significant reduction in alloreactive sequences that were traceable to unstimulated CD4+ memory cells. Naive T cells, seemingly more diverse than memory cells, seemed major alloresponse contributors.

The length of the CDR3 is 17 residues. The table came from immunoSEQ multiplex PCR; TCRdb's copy has only in-frame clones and leaves some out. The sample lists approximately 6,900 clones, roughly 36% occurring once. The clonotype comes from a human donor in good health; the cells came from an allogeneic mixed lymphocyte reaction. The V and J genes are TRBV21-1 and TRBJ1-5; TRBD1 was called by the table and not checked on the DNA. TRBV21-1 is shown as a pseudogene. Sequencing was carried out using CFSE-low (dividing) CD8+ T cells sorted from an allogeneic mixed lymphocyte reaction. The CDR3 here is CASIATGAYTSNQPQHF. CDR3 DNA: TGTGCCAGCATCGCGACAGGGGCTTACACTAGCAATCAGCCCCAGCATTTT.